This T cell receptor beta chain came from a study of breast tumors, draining lymph nodes, adjacent tissues. One entry per CDR3 protein, called by TCRdb with MiXCR from the multiplex PCR reads. The table shows 85,000 to 120,000 distinct CDR3 sequences, with less than 40% occurring only once. This CDR3 contains 14 residues. Germline CDR1 and CDR2: SGHTA and FQGTGA. Trimming pared 1 base from V and 7 bases from J, leaving 13 bases between. Details on this clonotype: Its cognate antigen is unknown.

Study-wide results and limits: Tumor TCR diversity was below lymph nodes but above nontumor tissue. Tumor T cell lymph node origin was a supported hypothesis, not proven. Most tumor T cells seemingly derive from lymph node, then expand in tumor.

Axillary draining lymph nodes of breast cancer patients supplied the node samples. Material: axillary lymph node tissue. This TCR was recovered from a female donor with breast cancer. Some clones in this sample may be carry-over from other donors' samples. The V and J genes are TRBV7-3 and TRBJ2-5; no clear D gene. Here the CDR3 DNA reads TGTGCCAGCAGCTTAAATGCTTGGGAAGGGACCCAGTACTTC. As protein: CASSLNAWEGTQYF.